This T cell receptor beta chain was observed in a study of blood T cell repertoires in COVID-19. Study-level information: Acute-phase and convalescent COVID-19 samples originated in the United States, Italy and Spain.

The germline CDR1 and CDR2 sequences are ENHRY and SYGVKD. The ends lost 10 bases at V and 5 bases at J; junction bases unmatched: 12. There are 15 residues in the CDR3. In the authors' methods: Scientists estimated how many nucleated cells there were by amplifying reference gene primers. This table comes from immunoSEQ multiplex PCR, and its TCRdb copy is limited to in-frame clones, with some not included. The V and J calls and clone size are taken from that table; D and trimming were inferred from the DNA. The sample lists around 170,000 clones, 75% to 90% occurring once. The specimen was peripheral blood. The origin of this receptor is a woman in her forties with acute or convalescent COVID-19. The rearrangement links TRBV10-3 to TRBJ2-7, with 12 bases aligning to TRBD2. The CDR3 spells CATRLAGADIHEQYF. For the CDR3, the DNA is TGTGCCACCCGACTAGCGGGAGCTGATATCCACGAGCAGTACTTC.